The 13 T cell receptor beta chains listed next were all sequenced from one sample in a study of technical replicates of blood from several donors. The assay was immunoSEQ multiplex PCR, and TCRdb's table has in-frame clones only and misses some. The sample has tens of thousands of clones, 95% seen once. Sequenced input: T cells isolated from PBMCs. The receptors derive from a human donor in good health.

The chain employs TRBV5-8 and TRBJ2-7; the D gene is possibly TRBD2 (6 bases). V shed 6 bases and J shed 3 bases, with 13 bases lying between them. This CDR3 comprises 13 residues. CDR1 is SGHTS, CDR2 YDEGEE, per germline. The CDR3 sequence is CASNHAGSYEQYF. The CDR3 DNA is TGTGCCAGCAACCACGCGGGGAGCTACGAGCAGTACTTC.

This sequence joins TRBV28 and TRBJ1-2; 10 bases match TRBD1. Germline CDR1 MDHEN, CDR2 SYDVKM. Trimming took 10 bases from V and 0 from J; bases not matched to a gene: 11. The CDR3 totals 16 residues. CDR3 amino acids: CATSQTGGGSNYGYTF. The CDR3 DNA reads TGTGCCACCAGCCAGACAGGGGGCGGGTCTAACTATGGCTACACCTTC.

The rearrangement joins TRBV19 to TRBJ1-1, with 12 nucleotides matching TRBD1. The germline V gene has CDR1 LNHDA and CDR2 SQIVND (reference sequence). CDR3 length: 18 amino acids. The V gene end was trimmed by 5 bases and the J gene end by 7 bases; junction bases not matched to a gene: 17. CDR3 residues: CASSSGAGTGGVGHEAFF. The CDR3 DNA follows: TGTGCCAGTAGTTCGGGGGCCGGGACAGGGGGCGTAGGTCATGAAGCTTTCTTT.

The rearrangement links TRBV5-1 to TRBJ2-5; the match to TRBD2 covers 9 bases. CDR1 SGHRS and CDR2 YFSETQ come from the germline V gene. With V trimmed by 4 bases and J by 5 bases, 9 bases remained unmatched. The CDR3 totals 15 residues. CDR3 nucleotide sequence: TGCGCCAGCAGCATTGGGACTAGCAATGACGAGACCCAGTACTTC. The encoded protein is CASSIGTSNDETQYF. The full variable domain, its missing parts supplied by reference TRBV5-1 and TRBJ2-5, is KAGVTQTPRYLIKTRGQQVTLSCSPISGHRSVSWYQQTPGQGLQFLFEYFSETQRNKGNFPGRFSGRQFSNSRSEMNVSTLELGDSALYLCASSIGTSNDETQYFGPGTRLLVL.

This chain uses TRBV13 with TRBJ2-1, with TRBD2 matching 14 bases. Looked up from germline, CDR1 is PRHDT and CDR2 is FYEKMQ (reference sequence). The CDR3 length is 18 residues. The J segment lost 5 bases and the V segment lost 4 bases, leaving 10 bases of the junction unmatched. The CDR3 loop reads CASSSGTSGSGGDNEQFF. Written as DNA, the CDR3 is TGTGCCAGCAGCTCCGGGACTAGCGGGAGCGGGGGTGACAATGAGCAGTTCTTC.

J is TRBJ2-7 and V is TRBV5-1; no firm D call. Trimming took off 1 base at V and 2 bases at J, with 4 bases between the two ends. The CDR3 totals 12 residues. Germline values: CDR1 SGHRS, CDR2 YFSETQ. CDR3 coding DNA: TGCGCCAGCAGCTTGTCGGCCTACGAGCAGTACTTC. Its protein product is CASSLSAYEQYF.

This chain joins TRBV6-6 and TRBJ2-3, with TRBD2 matching over 10 bases. Germline V gene data show CDR1 as MNHNY and CDR2 as SVGAGI (reference sequence). The length of the CDR3 is 16 residues. With 4 bases clipped from V and 4 bases from J, the junction kept 8 bases outside the gene matches. CDR3 loop: CASSLTQRGGPDTQYF. The CDR3 DNA sequence: TGTGCCAGCAGTTTGACCCAGCGGGGGGGCCCAGATACGCAGTATTTT.

This chain joins TRBV2 and TRBJ2-2, with 7 bases aligning to TRBD1. Germline-derived CDR1 and CDR2 are SNHLY and FYNNEI. V lost 6 bases and J lost 2; bases outside the gene matches: 18. The CDR3 length is 19 residues. The CDR3 is CASRGIRTGTLLNTGELFF. In nucleotides, the CDR3 is TGTGCCAGCAGGGGGATACGGACAGGAACTCTTTTAAACACCGGGGAGCTGTTTTTT.

The J gene is TRBJ2-5, the V gene TRBV4-1, with 7 nucleotides matching TRBD2. V lost 4 bases to trimming and J lost 4 bases; unmatched junction nucleotides: 9. The germline CDR1 and CDR2 sequences are MGHRA and YSYEKL. There are 15 residues in the CDR3. The CDR3 is CASSLLGGGLETQYF. The CDR3 region has the DNA TGCGCCAGCAGCCTTTTGGGGGGAGGGTTAGAGACCCAGTACTTC.

This chain links TRBV11-2 with TRBJ1-1; D not certain. Germline V CDR1 and CDR2: SGHAT, FQNNGV. The CDR3 covers 15 residues. With 7 bases removed from V and 1 base from J, the gap between germline ends came to 16 bases. The chain's CDR3 is CASTPLVGENTEAFF. The CDR3 coding sequence is TGTGCCAGCACCCCCCTTGTCGGGGAGAACACTGAAGCTTTCTTT.

This chain links TRBV6-5 with TRBJ2-7, with D possibly matching TRBD1 (6 bases). Trimming removed 1 base from V and 7 bases from J, with 11 bases in between. CDR1 is MNHEY, CDR2 SVGAGI, per germline. The CDR3 runs to 13 residues. For the CDR3, the DNA is TGTGCCAGCAGTTACTATAAGGGGGAAGAGCAGTACTTC. Protein sequence: CASSYYKGEEQYF.

The chain uses TRBV7-9 and TRBJ2-5, with D maybe TRBD2 (5 bases). In germline, CDR1 is SEHNR, CDR2 FQNEAQ (reference sequence). CDR3 length equals 17 residues. Trimming removed 0 bases from V and 4 bases from J, with 18 bases in between. The CDR3 protein is CASSLARGLSRGETQYF. The CDR3 DNA reads TGTGCCAGCAGCTTAGCGCGCGGGCTCTCTCGGGGAGAGACCCAGTACTTC.

The rearrangement links TRBV11-2 to TRBJ2-5; 9 bases are a match to TRBD2. This CDR3 contains 15 residues. The germline gives CDR1 SGHAT, CDR2 FQNNGV. With 1 base clipped from V and 7 bases from J, the junction kept 7 bases outside the gene matches. The CDR3 DNA follows: TGTGCCAGCAGCTTAGGGTTGCGGGAGGGGGGGACCCAGTACTTC. It translates to CASSLGLREGGTQYF. The whole variable domain, remainder taken from reference TRBV11-2 and TRBJ2-5, is EAGVAQSPRYKIIEKRQSVAFWCNPISGHATLYWYQQILGQGPKLLIQFQNNGVVDDSQLPKDRFSAERLKGVDSTLKIQPAKLEDSAVYLCASSLGLREGGTQYFGPGTRLLVL.